This T cell receptor beta chain was observed in a study of shared clonotypes between healthy human individuals (dated by TCRdb to 2020 to 2022). Concerning the study at large: A few men and a couple of women, aged 18 to 49 years, made up the cohort. For each donor, three plates each were used for CD4 naive and CD4 memory, two plates were used for CD8 naive, and one plate was used for CD8 memory. Blood TCR repertoires of five healthy adults were deeply sequenced to estimate repertoire size and the extent of clonotype sharing between individuals. Libraries were prepared and TCR repertoires were sequenced by different laboratories using diverse techniques, in order to increase sequencing depth and limit assay-specific biases. Each donor's leukapheresis produced roughly between roughly 0.9 and 8.9 billion PBMCs. General study outcomes and caveats: Pairwise subsampling led to the expectation that sequencing depth would affect the degree of clonotype sharing among donors. Sharing across four donors was observed for around 5% of naive CD4, 3% to 3.5% of naive CD8, around 2.5% of memory CD4, and roughly 0.43% of memory CD8 clonotypes. Compared with non-shared clonotypes, the clonotypes found in all four sorted-subset donors had higher generation probabilities. Rarefaction of sorted-subset datasets indicated incomplete sequencing despite the large sequencing depth. Naive subsets generally had larger estimated clonotype richness than memory subsets. Sampling was restricted to blood, and TCR repertoires in tissues likely differ from the TCR repertoires found in blood. The small number of donors limited the genetic and exposure-history diversity represented.

Concerning this clone itself: Its antigen has not been determined. Per-base qualities were not stored, and no clone one base away is much larger.

Relative to germline, V is 4 bases shorter and J is 0 bases shorter, with 20 bases between their ends. The CDR3 has 18 amino acids, counting the end cysteine and phenylalanine. Kept here is only the CDR3 DNA, which spans 54 bases and is read in frame from base 1. Reading the germline V gene gives CDR1 SGHRS and CDR2 YFSETQ. The donors were healthy, HIV-negative adults who had no recently reported acute infections or vaccinations. All donors were Caucasian adults living in Nashville, Tennessee, USA. Magnetic negative selection was used to enrich CD4+ T cells, after which naive cells were positively selected on CD45RA and the negative fraction became the memory subset. Blood was obtained by leukapheresis, after which PBMCs were separated by Ficoll-Histopaque density gradient centrifugation and cryopreserved in liquid nitrogen vapor phase. Analytical flow cytometry was used to check the purity and quantity of each magnetically sorted T cell population. Genomic DNA was isolated from each sorted fraction and quantified by UV absorbance on a Nanodrop 2000c.

Using the deep immunoSEQ assay, TCR CDR3 regions were amplified from genomic DNA by multiplex PCR. Extracted genomic DNA from each cell subset was spread evenly across all wells of several immunoSEQ 96-well plates, with each plate serving as a replicate. For sorted subsets, roughly 200 ng of genomic DNA, equivalent to around 29,000 T cell genomes, went into each replicate PCR. Purified libraries were quantified with a Qubit 3.0 fluorometer, sized on a Bioanalyzer 2100, and re-quantified with the KAPA Library Quantification kit. Every immunoSEQ 96-well plate was sequenced on a dedicated single-read 150-cycle Illumina NextSeq 550 flow cell. Regarding the original processing steps: Because the immunoSEQ output held only junctional sequences and lacked quality scores, the filtering could not match the filtering applied to full-length reads. To assign V/J genes and CDR3, sequences were annotated against IMGT germline references using PyIR, a Python wrapper for IgBLAST v1.9. Reads were removed for weak V/J assignments (E-value above 1e-6), missing CDR3, stop codons, out-of-frame junctions, or ambiguous translated residues. V3J clonotypes were defined by identical inferred V gene, J gene, and CDR3 amino acid sequence. Percentage overlap between repertoires was computed as shared unique clonotypes divided by the size of the smaller repertoire. RTK rarefaction, the Chao1 estimator, and Recon v2.1 estimates of unobserved clonotypes were used to assess repertoire richness. Generation probabilities were computed with OLGA for all TCRbeta clonotypes obtained by the gDNA method from several donors. TCRdb retrieved this table from immuneACCESS and kept in-frame rearrangements only. Not all clones are present; in checked studies, unresolved V genes account for under half, and no reason is known for the remainder. That table furnishes V, J and clone size, whereas the DNA furnished D and trimming. Recorded for this sample are about 1.5 million clones; approximately 98% of them occurred a single time. The ten largest clonotypes hold roughly 0.45% of the sample.

What was sequenced was naive CD4+ T cells sorted from blood. In light of the paper, this sample's cell subset or site label describes: CD45RA+ positively selected. This TCR came from a man aged 30 to 45 in good health. This receptor chain uses TRBV5-1 and TRBJ2-1, with a weak D call of TRBD2 (6 bases match). The CDR3 reads as follows: CASSTSTGRGSSYNEQFF. The nucleotide sequence is TGCGCCAGCAGCACCTCGACGGGGCGGGGTAGCTCCTACAATGAGCAGTTCTTC.